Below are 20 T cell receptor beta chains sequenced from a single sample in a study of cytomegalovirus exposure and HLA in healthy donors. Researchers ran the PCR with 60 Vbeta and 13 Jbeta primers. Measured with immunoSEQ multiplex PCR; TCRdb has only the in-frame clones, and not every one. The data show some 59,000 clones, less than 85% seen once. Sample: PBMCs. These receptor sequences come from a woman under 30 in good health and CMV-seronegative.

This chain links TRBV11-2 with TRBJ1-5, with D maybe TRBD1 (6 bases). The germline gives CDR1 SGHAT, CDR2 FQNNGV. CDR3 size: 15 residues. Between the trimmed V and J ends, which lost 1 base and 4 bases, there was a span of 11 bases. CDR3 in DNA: TGTGCCAGCAGCTTAGCGGGCAGGGGAAATCAGCCCCAGCATTTT. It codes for CASSLAGRGNQPQHF.

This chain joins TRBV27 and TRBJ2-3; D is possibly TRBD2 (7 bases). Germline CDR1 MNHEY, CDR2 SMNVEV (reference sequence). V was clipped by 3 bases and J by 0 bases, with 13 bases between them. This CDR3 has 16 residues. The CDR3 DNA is TGTGCCAGCAGTTTTTCGGGGGGCACCAGCACAGATACGCAGTATTTT. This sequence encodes CASSFSGGTSTDTQYF.

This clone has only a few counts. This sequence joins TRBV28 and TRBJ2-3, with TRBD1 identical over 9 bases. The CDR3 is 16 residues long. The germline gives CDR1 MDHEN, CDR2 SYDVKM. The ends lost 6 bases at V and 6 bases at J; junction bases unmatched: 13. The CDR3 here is CASSRTGGQGRDTQYF. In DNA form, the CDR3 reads TGTGCCAGCAGCCGTACTGGGGGACAGGGAAGGGATACGCAGTATTTT.

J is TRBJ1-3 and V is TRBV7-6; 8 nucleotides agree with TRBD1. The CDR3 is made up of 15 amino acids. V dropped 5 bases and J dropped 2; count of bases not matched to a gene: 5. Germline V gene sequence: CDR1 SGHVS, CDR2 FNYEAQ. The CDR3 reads CASSRQTGAGNTIYF. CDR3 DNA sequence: TGTGCCAGCAGCCGACAGACAGGGGCTGGAAACACCATATATTTT.

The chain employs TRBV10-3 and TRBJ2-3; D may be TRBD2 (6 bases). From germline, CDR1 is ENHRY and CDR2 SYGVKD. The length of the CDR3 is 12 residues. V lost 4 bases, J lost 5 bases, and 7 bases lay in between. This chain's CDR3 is CAISVGGDTQYF. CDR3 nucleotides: TGTGCCATCAGTGTGGGGGGAGATACGCAGTATTTT.

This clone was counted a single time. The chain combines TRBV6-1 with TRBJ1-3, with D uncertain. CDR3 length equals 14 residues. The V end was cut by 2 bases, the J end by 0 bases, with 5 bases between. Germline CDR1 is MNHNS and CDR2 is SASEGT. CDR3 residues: CASSERASGNTIYF. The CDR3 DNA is TGTGCCAGCAGTGAACGAGCCTCTGGAAACACCATATATTTT.

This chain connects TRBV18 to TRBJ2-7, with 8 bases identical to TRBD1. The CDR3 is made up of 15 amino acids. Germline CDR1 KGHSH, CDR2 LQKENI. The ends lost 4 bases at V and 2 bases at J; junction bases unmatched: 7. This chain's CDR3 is CASSRLDRATYEQYF. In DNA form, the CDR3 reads TGTGCCAGCTCACGACTGGACAGGGCTACCTACGAGCAGTACTTC.

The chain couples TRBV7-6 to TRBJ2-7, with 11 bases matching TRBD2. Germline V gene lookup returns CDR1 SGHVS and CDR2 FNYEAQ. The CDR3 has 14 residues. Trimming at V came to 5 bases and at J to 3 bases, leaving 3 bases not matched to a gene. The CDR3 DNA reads TGTGCCAGCAGCCAGGGGACTAGCGGCTACGAGCAGTACTTC. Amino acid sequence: CASSQGTSGYEQYF.

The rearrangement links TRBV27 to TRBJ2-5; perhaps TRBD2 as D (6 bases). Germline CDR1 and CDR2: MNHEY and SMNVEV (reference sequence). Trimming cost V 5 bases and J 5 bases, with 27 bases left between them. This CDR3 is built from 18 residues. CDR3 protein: CASSLGPPTSLRGETQYF. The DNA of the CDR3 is TGTGCCAGCAGTCTAGGACCTCCGACTAGTCTACGTGGGGAGACCCAGTACTTC.

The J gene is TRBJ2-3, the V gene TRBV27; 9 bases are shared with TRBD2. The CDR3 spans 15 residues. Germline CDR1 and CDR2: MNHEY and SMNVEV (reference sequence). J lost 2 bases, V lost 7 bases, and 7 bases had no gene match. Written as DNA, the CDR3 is TGTGCCAGCACCCCTCGCGGGGGGGCCACAGATACGCAGTATTTT. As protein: CASTPRGGATDTQYF.

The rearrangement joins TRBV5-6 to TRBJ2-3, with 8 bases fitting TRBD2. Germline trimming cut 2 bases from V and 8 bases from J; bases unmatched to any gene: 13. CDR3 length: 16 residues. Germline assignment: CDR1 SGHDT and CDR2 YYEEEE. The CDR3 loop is CASSFWAGGRPGTQYF. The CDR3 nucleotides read TGTGCCAGCAGCTTCTGGGCGGGAGGACGCCCAGGTACGCAGTATTTT.

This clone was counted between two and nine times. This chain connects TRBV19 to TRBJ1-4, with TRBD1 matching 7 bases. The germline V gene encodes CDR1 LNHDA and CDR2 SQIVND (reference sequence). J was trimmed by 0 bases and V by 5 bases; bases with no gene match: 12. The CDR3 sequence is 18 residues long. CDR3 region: CASSVRQGGRATNEKLFF. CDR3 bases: TGTGCCAGTAGTGTACGACAGGGAGGTCGAGCAACTAATGAAAAACTGTTTTTT. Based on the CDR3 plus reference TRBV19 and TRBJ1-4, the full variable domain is DGGITQSPKYLFRKEGQNVTLSCEQNLNHDAMYWYRQDPGQGLRLIYYSQIVNDFQKGDIAEGYSVSREKKESFPLTVTSAQKNPTAFYLCASSVRQGGRATNEKLFFGSGTQLSVL.

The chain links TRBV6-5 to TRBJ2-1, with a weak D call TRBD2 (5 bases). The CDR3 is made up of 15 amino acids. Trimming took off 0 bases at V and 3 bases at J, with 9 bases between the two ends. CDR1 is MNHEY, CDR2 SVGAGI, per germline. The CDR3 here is CASSYSAGNYNEQFF. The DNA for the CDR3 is TGTGCCAGCAGTTACTCGGCCGGGAACTACAATGAGCAGTTCTTC.

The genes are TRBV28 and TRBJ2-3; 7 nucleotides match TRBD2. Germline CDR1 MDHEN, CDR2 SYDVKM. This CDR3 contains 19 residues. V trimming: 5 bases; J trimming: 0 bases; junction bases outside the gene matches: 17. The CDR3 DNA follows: TGTGCCAGCAGTCTTGTGCGGGAGCTCGAACAGTATAGCACAGATACGCAGTATTTT. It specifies CASSLVRELEQYSTDTQYF.

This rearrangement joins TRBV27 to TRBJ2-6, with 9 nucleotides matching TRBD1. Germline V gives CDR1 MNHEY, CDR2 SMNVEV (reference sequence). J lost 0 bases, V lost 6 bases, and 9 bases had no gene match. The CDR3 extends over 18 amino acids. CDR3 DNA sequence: TGTGCCAGCAGCCGCGGGGACAGGGTAAACTCTGGGGCCAACGTCCTGACTTTC. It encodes CASSRGDRVNSGANVLTF.

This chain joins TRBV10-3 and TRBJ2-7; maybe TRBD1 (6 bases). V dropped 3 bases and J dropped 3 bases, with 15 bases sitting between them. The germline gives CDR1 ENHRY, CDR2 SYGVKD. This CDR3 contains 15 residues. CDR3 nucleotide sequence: TGTGCCATCAGTGACCTGGGGGCAGCCAACTACGAGCAGTACTTC. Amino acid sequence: CAISDLGAANYEQYF.

CDR3 in DNA: TGTGCCAGCAGCCGTGCGGGGAACAATGAGCAGTTCTTC. Residues: CASSRAGNNEQFF. The chain joins TRBV7-8 to TRBJ2-1; tentative D call: TRBD2 (6 bases). Trimming pared 5 bases from V and 5 bases from J, leaving 10 bases between. CDR3 length equals 13 residues. CDR1 is SGHVS, CDR2 FQNEAQ, per germline.

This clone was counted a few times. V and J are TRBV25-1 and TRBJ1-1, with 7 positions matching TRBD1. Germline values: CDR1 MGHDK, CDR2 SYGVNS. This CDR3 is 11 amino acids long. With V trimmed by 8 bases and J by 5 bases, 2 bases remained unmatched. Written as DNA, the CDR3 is TGTGCCAGCGTACAGGGGACTGAAGCTTTCTTT. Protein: CASVQGTEAFF. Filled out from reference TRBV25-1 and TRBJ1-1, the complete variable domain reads EADIYQTPRYLVIGTGKKITLECSQTMGHDKMYWYQQDPGMELHLIHYSYGVNSTEKGDLSSESTVSRIRTEHFPLTLESARPSHTSQYLCASVQGTEAFFGQGTRLTVV.

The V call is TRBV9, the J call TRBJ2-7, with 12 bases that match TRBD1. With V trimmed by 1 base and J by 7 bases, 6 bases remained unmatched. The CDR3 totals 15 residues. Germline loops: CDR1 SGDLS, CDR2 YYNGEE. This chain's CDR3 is CASSVTGTGGREQYF. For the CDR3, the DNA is TGTGCCAGCAGCGTAACCGGGACAGGGGGCCGGGAGCAGTACTTC. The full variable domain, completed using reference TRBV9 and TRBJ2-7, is DSGVTQTPKHLITATGQRVTLRCSPRSGDLSVYWYQQSLDQGLQFLIQYYNGEERAKGNILERFSAQQFPDLHSELNLSSLELGDSALYFCASSVTGTGGREQYFGPGTRLTVT.

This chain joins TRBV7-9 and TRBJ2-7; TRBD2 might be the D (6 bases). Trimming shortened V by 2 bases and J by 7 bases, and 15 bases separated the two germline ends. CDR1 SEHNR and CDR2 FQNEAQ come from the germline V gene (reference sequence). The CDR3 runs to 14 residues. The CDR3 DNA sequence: TGTGCCAGCAGCTTACCAGACTATGGAGGGGAGCAGTACTTC. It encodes CASSLPDYGGEQYF.